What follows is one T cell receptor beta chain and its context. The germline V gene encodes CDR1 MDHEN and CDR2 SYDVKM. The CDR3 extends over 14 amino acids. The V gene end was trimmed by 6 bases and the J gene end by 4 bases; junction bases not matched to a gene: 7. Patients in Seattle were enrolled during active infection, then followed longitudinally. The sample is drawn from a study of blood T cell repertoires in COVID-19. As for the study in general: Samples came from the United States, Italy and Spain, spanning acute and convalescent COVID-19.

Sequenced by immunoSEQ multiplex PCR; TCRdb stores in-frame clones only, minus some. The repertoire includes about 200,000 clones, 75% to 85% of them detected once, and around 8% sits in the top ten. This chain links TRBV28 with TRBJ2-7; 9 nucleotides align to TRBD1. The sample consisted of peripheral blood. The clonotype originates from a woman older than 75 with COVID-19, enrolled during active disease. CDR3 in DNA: TGTGCCAGCAGCGACCGGGACAGGGAATACGAGCAGTACTTC. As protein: CASSDRDREYEQYF.